The 10 T cell receptor beta chains given below trace back to one sample, sequenced in a study of blood T cell repertoires in COVID-19 (dated by TCRdb to 2020 to 2021). The library was generated by the immunoSEQ multiplex PCR assay. TCRdb mirrors the immuneACCESS table, restricted to in-frame sequences. Some clones are absent from its copies; in checked studies, under half trace to an unresolved V gene, and the reason for the others is unknown. Here the sample has 150,000 to 200,000 clones; roughly 90% occur a single time. Of the sample, 15% to 20% is held by the ten largest clones. Sequenced input: peripheral blood. These receptors all stem from a man in his 60s with active or convalescent COVID-19.

In its sample, this clone was seen once. This chain connects TRBV28 to TRBJ1-1; maybe TRBD1 (6 bases). V gave up 5 bases and J gave up 6 bases, with 16 bases separating them. Germline CDR1 and CDR2: MDHEN and SYDVKM. The CDR3 is 14 residues long. The CDR3 is CASSRQVSGAEAFF. Here the CDR3 DNA reads TGTGCCAGCAGTCGACAGGTTTCGGGCGCTGAAGCTTTCTTT.

This sequence joins TRBV19 and TRBJ1-5; tentatively, D is TRBD1 (5 bases). The CDR3 is made up of 14 amino acids. Germline CDR1 reads LNHDA; CDR2 reads SQIVND (reference sequence). Trimming pared 5 bases from V and 0 bases from J, leaving 8 bases between. The CDR3: CASSVQVSNQPQHF. CDR3 sequence (DNA): TGTGCCAGTAGTGTACAGGTTAGCAATCAGCCCCAGCATTTT.

J is TRBJ2-1 and V is TRBV10-3; 7 bases fit TRBD2. The CDR3 sequence is 15 residues long. Per the germline V gene, CDR1 is ENHRY and CDR2 is SYGVKD. V gave up 2 bases and J gave up 7 bases; unmatched junction bases: 8. The CDR3 spells CAISESQGLWNEQFF. For the CDR3, the DNA is TGTGCCATCAGTGAGAGCCAGGGACTATGGAATGAGCAGTTCTTC.

This chain links TRBV18 with TRBJ1-1; D remains ambiguous. V lost 0 bases to trimming and J lost 4 bases, with 12 bases between them. The CDR3 totals 15 residues. Germline CDR1 reads KGHSH; CDR2 reads LQKENI. CDR3 DNA: TGTGCCAGCTCACCACCAAGAGGGCTGAGCACTGAAGCTTTCTTT. Its translation is CASSPPRGLSTEAFF.

The chain's CDR3 is CATSSPRDSPYEQYF. CDR3 DNA: TGTGCCACCAGCAGCCCCCGGGACAGCCCCTACGAGCAGTACTTC. This chain uses TRBV15 with TRBJ2-7, with 7 bases identical to TRBD1. There are 15 residues in the CDR3. V lost 3 bases and J lost 2; bases outside the gene matches: 7. Germline V gene sequence: CDR1 LNHNV, CDR2 YYDKDF (reference sequence).

In regard to this clone: A much larger clone lies one base from this, so it may be a read error. Within the sample, other DNA sequences also encode this same CDR3. J is TRBJ2-1 and V is TRBV12-3 or TRBV12-4; 15 nucleotides agree with TRBD2. J lost 7 bases, V lost 11 bases, and 3 bases had no gene match. This CDR3 is 13 amino acids long. The chain's CDR3 is CAGGLAGGNEQFF. As DNA, the CDR3 is TGTGCCGGAGGACTAGCGGGGGGGAATGAGCAGTTCTTC.

V is TRBV10-1 and J is TRBJ1-2, with D unresolved. V was cut by 3 bases and J by 3 bases, with 5 bases left in between. The germline V gene has CDR1 WNHNN and CDR2 SYGVQD (reference sequence). CDR3 length: 12 residues. The CDR3 protein is CASSDTDYGYTF. Written as DNA, the CDR3 is TGCGCCAGCAGTGACACAGACTATGGCTACACCTTC.

This clone is a singleton in its sample. The chain carries TRBV3-1 (or the pseudogene TRBV3-2) and TRBJ2-3; D gene uncertain. Germline-derived CDR1 and CDR2 are LGHDT and YNNKEL (reference sequence). The CDR3 totals 14 residues. V lost 0 bases, J lost 2 bases, and 6 bases lay in between. The CDR3 coding sequence is TGTGCCAGCAGCCAAGATCCTTTCACAGATACGCAGTATTTT. It is translated as CASSQDPFTDTQYF.

The chain has TRBV3-1 (or the pseudogene TRBV3-2) and TRBJ1-2; 8 bases fit TRBD1. The V and J ends lost 2 bases and 4 bases, in that order; junction bases with no gene match: 3. The CDR3 contains 14 residues. CDR1 and CDR2 (germline): LGHDT, YNNKEL (reference sequence). The CDR3 DNA reads as TGTGCCAGCAGCCAAATCGGGACAGGCTATGGCTACACCTTC. This sequence encodes CASSQIGTGYGYTF.

The chain joins TRBV5-6 to TRBJ2-7; a weak D match, TRBD1 (5 bases). Germline V gene sequence: CDR1 SGHDT, CDR2 YYEEEE. The length of the CDR3 is 13 residues. Trimming removed 0 bases from V and 3 bases from J, with 7 bases in between. The CDR3 DNA sequence: TGTGCCAGCAGCTTGGGGGGCTTCTACGAGCAGTACTTC. It translates to CASSLGGFYEQYF.